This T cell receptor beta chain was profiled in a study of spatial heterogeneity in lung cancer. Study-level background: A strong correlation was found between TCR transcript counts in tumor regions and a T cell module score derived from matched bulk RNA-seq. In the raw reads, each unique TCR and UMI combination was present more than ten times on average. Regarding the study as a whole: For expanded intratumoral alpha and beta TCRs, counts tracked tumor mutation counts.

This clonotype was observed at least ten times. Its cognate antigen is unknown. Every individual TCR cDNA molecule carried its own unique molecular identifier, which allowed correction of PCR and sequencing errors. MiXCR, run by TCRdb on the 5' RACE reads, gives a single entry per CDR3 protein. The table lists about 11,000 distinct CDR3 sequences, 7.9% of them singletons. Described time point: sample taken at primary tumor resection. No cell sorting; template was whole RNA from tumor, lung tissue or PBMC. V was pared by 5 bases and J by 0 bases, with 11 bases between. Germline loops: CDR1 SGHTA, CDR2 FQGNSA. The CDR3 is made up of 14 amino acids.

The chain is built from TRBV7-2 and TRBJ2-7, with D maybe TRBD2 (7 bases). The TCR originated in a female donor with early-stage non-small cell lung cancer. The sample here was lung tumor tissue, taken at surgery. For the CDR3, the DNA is TGTGCCAGCAGCCGAGGGGGGGCCTCCTACGAGCAGTACTTC. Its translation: CASSRGGASYEQYF.